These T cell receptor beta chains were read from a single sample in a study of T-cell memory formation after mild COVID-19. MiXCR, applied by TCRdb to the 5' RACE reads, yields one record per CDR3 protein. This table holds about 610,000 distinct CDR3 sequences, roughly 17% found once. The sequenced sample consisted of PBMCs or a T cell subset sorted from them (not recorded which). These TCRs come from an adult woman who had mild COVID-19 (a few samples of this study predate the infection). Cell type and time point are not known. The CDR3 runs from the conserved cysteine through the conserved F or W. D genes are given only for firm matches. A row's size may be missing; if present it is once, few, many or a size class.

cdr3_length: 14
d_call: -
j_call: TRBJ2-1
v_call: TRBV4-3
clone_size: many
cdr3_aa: CASSRDPSYNEQFF
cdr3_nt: TGCGCCAGCAGCCGAGATCCCTCCTACAATGAGCAGTTCTTC

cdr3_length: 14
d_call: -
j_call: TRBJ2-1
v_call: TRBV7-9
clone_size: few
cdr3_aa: CASSQLAWGNEQFF
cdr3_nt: TGTGCCAGCAGCCAACTAGCTTGGGGGAATGAGCAGTTCTTC

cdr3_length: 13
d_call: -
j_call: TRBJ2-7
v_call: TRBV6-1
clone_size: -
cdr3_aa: CASDPSERGVQYF
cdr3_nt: TGTGCCAGCGATCCCTCAGAAAGAGGGGTGCAGTACTTC

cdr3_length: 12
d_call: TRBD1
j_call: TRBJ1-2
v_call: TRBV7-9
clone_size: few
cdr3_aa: CASSPTGAGYTF
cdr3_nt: TGTGCCAGCAGCCCTACAGGGGCTGGCTACACCTTC

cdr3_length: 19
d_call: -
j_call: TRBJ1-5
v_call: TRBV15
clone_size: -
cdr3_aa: CATSRVKVVGTGINQPQHF
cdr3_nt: TGTGCCACCAGCAGAGTAAAGGTTGTGGGTACAGGGATCAATCAGCCCCAGCATTTT

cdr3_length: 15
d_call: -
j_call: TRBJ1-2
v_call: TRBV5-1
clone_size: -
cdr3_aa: CASSLDHRSPNGYTF
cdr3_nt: TGCGCCAGCAGCTTGGACCACAGATCCCCGAATGGCTACACCTTC

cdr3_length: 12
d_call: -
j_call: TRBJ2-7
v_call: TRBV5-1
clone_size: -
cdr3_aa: CASSPWFTEQYF
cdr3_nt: TGCGCCAGCAGCCCCTGGTTTACCGAGCAGTACTTC

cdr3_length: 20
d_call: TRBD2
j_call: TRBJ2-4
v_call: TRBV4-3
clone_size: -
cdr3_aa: CASSQDRNSGRAMAKNIQYF
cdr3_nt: TGCGCCAGCAGCCAAGATAGAAATAGCGGGAGGGCGATGGCCAAAAACATTCAGTACTTC

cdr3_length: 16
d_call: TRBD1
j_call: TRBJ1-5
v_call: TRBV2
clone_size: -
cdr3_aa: CASSESRQGRNQPQHF
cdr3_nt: TGTGCCAGCAGTGAAAGTCGACAGGGGCGTAATCAGCCCCAGCATTTT

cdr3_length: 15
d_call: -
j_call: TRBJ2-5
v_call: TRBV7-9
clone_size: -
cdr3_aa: CASSLARLDQETQYF
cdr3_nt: TGTGCCAGCAGCTTAGCCCGACTGGACCAAGAGACCCAGTACTTC

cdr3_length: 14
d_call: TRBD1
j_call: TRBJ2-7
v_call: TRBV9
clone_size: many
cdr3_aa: CASSTGTGGYEQYF
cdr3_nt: TGTGCCAGCAGCACCGGGACAGGGGGCTACGAGCAGTACTTC

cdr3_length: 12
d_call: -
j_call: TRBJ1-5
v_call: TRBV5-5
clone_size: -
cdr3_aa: CASSFSRGPQHF
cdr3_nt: TGTGCCAGCAGCTTCTCCCGGGGGCCCCAGCATTTT

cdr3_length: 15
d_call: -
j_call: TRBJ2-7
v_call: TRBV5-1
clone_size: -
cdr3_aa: CASSLVDVQAYEQYF
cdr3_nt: TGCGCCAGCAGCTTGGTGGATGTTCAGGCCTACGAGCAGTACTTC

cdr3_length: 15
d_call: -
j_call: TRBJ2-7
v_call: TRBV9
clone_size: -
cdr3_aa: CASSAEDQGLREQYF
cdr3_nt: TGTGCCAGCAGCGCCGAGGATCAGGGTTTGAGGGAGCAGTACTTC

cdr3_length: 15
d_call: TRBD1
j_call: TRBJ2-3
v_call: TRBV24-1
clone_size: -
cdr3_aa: CATSVRQGATDTQYF
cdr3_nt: TGTGCCACCAGTGTGCGGCAGGGGGCAACAGATACGCAGTATTTT

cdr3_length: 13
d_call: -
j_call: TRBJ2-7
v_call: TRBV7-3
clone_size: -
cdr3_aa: CASSLAGAGEQYF
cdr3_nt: TGTGCCAGCAGCTTAGCTGGGGCAGGGGAGCAGTACTTC

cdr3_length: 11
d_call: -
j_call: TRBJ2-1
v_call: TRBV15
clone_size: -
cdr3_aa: CATSRENEQFF
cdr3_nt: TGTGCCACCAGCAGAGAGAATGAGCAGTTCTTC

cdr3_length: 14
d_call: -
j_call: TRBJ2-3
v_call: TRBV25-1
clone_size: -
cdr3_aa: CASSGYSGTDTQYF
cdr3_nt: TGTGCCAGCAGTGGCTATTCAGGGACAGATACGCAGTATTTT

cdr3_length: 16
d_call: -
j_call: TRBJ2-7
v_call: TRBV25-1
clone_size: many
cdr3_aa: CASSEGFRQGNYEQYF
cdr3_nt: TGTGCCAGCAGTGAAGGTTTTCGGCAGGGCAACTACGAGCAGTACTTC

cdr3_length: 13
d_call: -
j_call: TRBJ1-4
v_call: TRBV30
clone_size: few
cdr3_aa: CAWSPSGGGKLFF
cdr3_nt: TGTGCCTGGAGTCCGTCAGGAGGGGGAAAACTGTTTTTT

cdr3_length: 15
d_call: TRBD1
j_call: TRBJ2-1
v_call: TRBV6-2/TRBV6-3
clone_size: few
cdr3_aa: CASSRGTGIYNEQFF
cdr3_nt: TGTGCCAGCAGCAGGGGGACAGGGATCTACAATGAGCAGTTCTTC

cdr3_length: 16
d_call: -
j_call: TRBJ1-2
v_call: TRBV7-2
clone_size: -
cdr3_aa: CASSSGPTAGDYGYTF
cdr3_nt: TGTGCCAGCAGCTCAGGACCAACCGCTGGGGACTATGGCTACACCTTC

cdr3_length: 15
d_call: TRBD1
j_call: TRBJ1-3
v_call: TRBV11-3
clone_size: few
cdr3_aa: CASSFGTDSGNTIYF
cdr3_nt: TGTGCCAGCAGCTTCGGGACAGACTCTGGAAACACCATATATTTT

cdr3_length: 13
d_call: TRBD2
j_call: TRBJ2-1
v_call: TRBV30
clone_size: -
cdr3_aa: CAWSLAAYNEQFF
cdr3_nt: TGTGCCTGGAGCCTAGCGGCCTACAATGAGCAGTTCTTC

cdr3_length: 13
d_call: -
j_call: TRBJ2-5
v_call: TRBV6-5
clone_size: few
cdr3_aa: CASSRGVTETQYF
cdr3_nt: TGTGCCAGCAGTCGAGGGGTCACAGAGACCCAGTACTTC

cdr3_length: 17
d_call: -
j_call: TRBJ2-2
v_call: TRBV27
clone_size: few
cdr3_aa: CASRGQTGISNTGELFF
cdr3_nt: TGTGCCAGCAGAGGCCAAACAGGGATTTCGAACACCGGGGAGCTGTTTTTT

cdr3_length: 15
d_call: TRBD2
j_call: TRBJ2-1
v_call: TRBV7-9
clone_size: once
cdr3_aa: CASSLTRGGLNEQFF
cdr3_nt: TGTGCCAGCAGCTTAACGCGGGGGGGCTTGAATGAGCAGTTCTTC

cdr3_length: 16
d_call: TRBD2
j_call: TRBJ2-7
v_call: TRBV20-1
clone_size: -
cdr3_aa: CSASEASSGGIHEQYF
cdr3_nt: TGCAGTGCTAGTGAAGCGTCTAGCGGGGGGATCCACGAGCAGTACTTC